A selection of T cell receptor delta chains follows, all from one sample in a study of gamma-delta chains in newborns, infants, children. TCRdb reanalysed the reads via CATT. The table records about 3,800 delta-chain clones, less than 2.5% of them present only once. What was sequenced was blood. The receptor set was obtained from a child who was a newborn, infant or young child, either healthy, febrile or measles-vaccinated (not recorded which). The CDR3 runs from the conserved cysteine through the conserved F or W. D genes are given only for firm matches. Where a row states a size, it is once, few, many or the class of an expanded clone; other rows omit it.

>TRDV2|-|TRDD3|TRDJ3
TGTGCCTGTGACGCCGTACTGGGGGATCTAGGGCCCTGGGACACCCGACAGATGTTTTTC
CACDAVLGDLGPWDTRQMFF
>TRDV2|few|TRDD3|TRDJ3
TGTGCCTGTGACACCCTGGGGGAGAGCTCCTGGGACACCCGACAGATGTTTTTC
CACDTLGESSWDTRQMFF
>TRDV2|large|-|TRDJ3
TGTGCCTGTGACACCTGGGACACCCGACAGATGTTTTTC
CACDTWDTRQMFF
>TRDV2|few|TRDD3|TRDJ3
TGTGCCTGTGACACTGGGGGATTCGGCTCCTGGGACACCCGACAGATGTTTTTC
CACDTGGFGSWDTRQMFF
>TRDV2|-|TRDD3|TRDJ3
TGTGCCTGTGACATACTGGGGGATACGCGCAGCTCCTGGGACACCCGACAGATGTTTTTC
CACDILGDTRSSWDTRQMFF
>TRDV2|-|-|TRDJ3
TGTGCCTGTGACACCCTTACGGAGAGCTCCTGGGACACCCGACAGATGTTTTTC
CACDTLTESSWDTRQMFF
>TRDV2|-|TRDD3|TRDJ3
TGTGCCTGTGACACCTGGGGGATAAACAAGGGCACCTGGGACACCCGACAGATGTTTTTC
CACDTWGINKGTWDTRQMFF
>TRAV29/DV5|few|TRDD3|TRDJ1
TGTGCAGCACTGGGGGAGTACACCGATAAACTCATCTTT
CAALGEYTDKLIF
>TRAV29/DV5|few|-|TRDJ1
TGTGCAGCAAGCGAAGGGTACTCGTACACCGATAAACTCATCTTT
CAASEGYSYTDKLIF
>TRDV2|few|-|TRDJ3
TGTGCCTGTGACACCGTGGGGACCAGCTCCTGGGACACCCGACAGATGTTTTTC
CACDTVGTSSWDTRQMFF
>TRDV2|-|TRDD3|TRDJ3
TGTGCCTGTGACACCGCGTGGGGGATACGGAGCTCCTGGGACACCCGACAGATGTTTTTC
CACDTAWGIRSSWDTRQMFF
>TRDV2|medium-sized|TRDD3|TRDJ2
TGTGCCTGTGACACCCTGGGGGATACTTTGACAGCACAACTCTTCTTT
CACDTLGDTLTAQLFF
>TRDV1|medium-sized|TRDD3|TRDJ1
TGTGCTCTTGGGGAACTAGTCCTACTGGGGGATACGCACACCGATAAACTCATCTTT
CALGELVLLGDTHTDKLIF
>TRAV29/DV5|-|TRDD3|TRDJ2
TGTGCAGCAGGCGCCTTCCTACATCCGGAACTGGGGGATACGCAAGGGACAGCACAACTCTTCTTT
CAAGAFLHPELGDTQGTAQLFF
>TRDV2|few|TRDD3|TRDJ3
TGTGCCTGTGACACCGTCGCACTGGGGGATAGCTCCTGGGACACCCGACAGATGTTTTTC
CACDTVALGDSSWDTRQMFF
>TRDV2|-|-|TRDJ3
TGTGCCTGTGACACGGGGTACTCCATGAGCTCCTGGGACACCCGACAGATGTTTTTC
CACDTGYSMSSWDTRQMFF
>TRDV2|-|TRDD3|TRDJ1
TGTGCCTGTGACGTACTGGGGGATACGCACACCGATAAACTCATCTTT
CACDVLGDTHTDKLIF
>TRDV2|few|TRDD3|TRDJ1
TGTGCCTGTGACACCGTCGGTGGGGGATACCCGTACACCGATAAACTCATCTTT
CACDTVGGGYPYTDKLIF
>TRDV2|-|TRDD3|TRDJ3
TGTGCCTGTGACACGGCTTCTGGGGGACGCTCCTGGGACACCCGACAGATGTTTTTC
CACDTASGGRSWDTRQMFF
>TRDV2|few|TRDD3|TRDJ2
TGTGCCTGTGACCCCCTACTGGGGGATACAAATTTGACAGCACAACTCTTCTTT
CACDPLLGDTNLTAQLFF
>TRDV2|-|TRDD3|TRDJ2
TGTGCCTGTGACGTACTGGGGGATACTCCAGCACAACTCTTCTTT
CACDVLGDTPAQLFF
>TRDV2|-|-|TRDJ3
TGTGCCTGTGACACCGGGTACGCTAGCTCCTGGGACACCCGACAGATGTTTTTC
CACDTGYASSWDTRQMFF
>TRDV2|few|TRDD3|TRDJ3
TGTGCCTGTGACACGTACTGGGGGTCGAGCTCCTGGGACACCCGACAGATGTTTTTC
CACDTYWGSSSWDTRQMFF
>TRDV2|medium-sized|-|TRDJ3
TGTGCCTGTGACACGGTCGGAGGAAGCGCCTGGGACACCCGACAGATGTTTTTC
CACDTVGGSAWDTRQMFF
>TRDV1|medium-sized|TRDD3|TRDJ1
TGTGCTCTTGGGGAACCATCAAGCCTTCCTAGGTGGGGGATACCCGATAAACTCATCTTT
CALGEPSSLPRWGIPDKLIF
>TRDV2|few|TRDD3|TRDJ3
TGTGCCTGTGACTTACTTACTGGGGGCCCCAGCTCCTGGGACACCCGACAGATGTTTTTC
CACDLLTGGPSSWDTRQMFF
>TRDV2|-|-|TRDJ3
TGTGCCTGTGACACCGGGGGGCCGACCTGGGACACCCGACAGATGTTTTTC
CACDTGGPTWDTRQMFF
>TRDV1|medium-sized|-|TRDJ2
TGTGCTCTTGGGGAACAAACACTACCTCTGGCCTTTTTGACAGCACAACTCTTCTTT
CALGEQTLPLAFLTAQLFF
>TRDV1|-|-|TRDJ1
TGTGCTCTTGGGGAGTTAAGGGGCACGTACACCGATAAACTCATCTTT
CALGELRGTYTDKLIF
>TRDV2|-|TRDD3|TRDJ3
TGTGCCTGTGACCTACTGGGGGATACCCGGGACACCCGACAGATGTTTTTC
CACDLLGDTRDTRQMFF
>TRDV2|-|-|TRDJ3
TGTGCCTGTGACCTCGTGGGGACCTGGGACACCCGACAGATGTTTTTC
CACDLVGTWDTRQMFF
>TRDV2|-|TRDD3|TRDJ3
TGTGCCTGTGACACCGGGGGATGCCTGAGCTCCTGGGACACCCGACAGATGTTTTTC
CACDTGGCLSSWDTRQMFF
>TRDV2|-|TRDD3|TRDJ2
TGTGCCTGTGACAGACTGGGGGATTTGGCAGCACAACTCTTCTTT
CACDRLGDLAAQLFF
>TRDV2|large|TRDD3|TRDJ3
TGTGCCTGTGACACCGTACTGGGGGATAGCTCCTGGGACACCCGACAGATGTTTTTC
CACDTVLGDSSWDTRQMFF
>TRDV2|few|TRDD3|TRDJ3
TGTGCCTGTGACACCGTGGGGGATTTTTGGGACACCCGACAGATGTTTTTC
CACDTVGDFWDTRQMFF
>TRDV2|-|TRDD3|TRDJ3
TGTGCCTGTGACACCGTACTCTGGGGGAGCTCCTGGGACACCCGACAGATGTTTTTC
CACDTVLWGSSWDTRQMFF
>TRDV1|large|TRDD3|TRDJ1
TGTGCTCTTGGGGGGCCGTTCTGGCCCCGTGGAGTACTGGGGCCGGACGATAAACTCATCTTT
CALGGPFWPRGVLGPDDKLIF
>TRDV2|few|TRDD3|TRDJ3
TGTGCCCGTGACACCGTTGGGGGATACCCCTGGGACACCCGACAGATGTTTTTC
CARDTVGGYPWDTRQMFF
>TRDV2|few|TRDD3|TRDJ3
TGTGCCTGTGGCATGATACTGGGGGATACCTCCTGGGACACCCGACAGATGTTTTTC
CACGMILGDTSWDTRQMFF
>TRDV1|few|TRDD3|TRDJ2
TGTGCTCTTGGGGAAAGGTTTGGCCTTCCCCGGGATTGGGGGATATGGGGAGGGTCTTTAACAGCACAACTCTTCTTT
CALGERFGLPRDWGIWGGSLTAQLFF
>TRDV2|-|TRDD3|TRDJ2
TGTGCCTGTGACGTACTGGGGGAAGCTTTGACAGCACAACCCTTCTTT
CACDVLGEALTAQPFF
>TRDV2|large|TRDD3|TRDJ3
TGTGCCTGTGACAAACTGGGGGATACTTGGGACACCCGACAGATGTTTTTC
CACDKLGDTWDTRQMFF
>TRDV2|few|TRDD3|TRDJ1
TGTGCCTGTGACACCGGGGGATATAAACTCATCTTT
CACDTGGYKLIF
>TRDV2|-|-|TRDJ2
TGTGCCTGTGACACGGAGCGGACTGGGAAGGGAGCACAACTCTTCTTT
CACDTERTGKGAQLFF
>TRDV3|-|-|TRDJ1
TGTGCCTTGCCCCGTGGGGTGCAGTACACCGATAAACTCATCTTT
CALPRGVQYTDKLIF
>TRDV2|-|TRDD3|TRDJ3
TGTGCCTGTGACAGGCTGGGGGATACAGGCTCCTGGGACACCCGACAGATGTTTTTC
CACDRLGDTGSWDTRQMFF
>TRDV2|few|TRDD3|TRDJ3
TGTGCCTGTGATCAACTGGGGGATACGTTCTCCTGGGACACCCGACAGATGTTTTTC
CACDQLGDTFSWDTRQMFF
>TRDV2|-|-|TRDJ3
TGTGCCTGTGACACCGGGGACCCTGGCTCCTGGGACACCCGACAGATGTTTTTC
CACDTGDPGSWDTRQMFF
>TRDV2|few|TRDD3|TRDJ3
TGTGCCTGTGGCCCTCTGACTGGGGGATACGAGACCTGGGACACCCGACAGATGTTTTTC
CACGPLTGGYETWDTRQMFF
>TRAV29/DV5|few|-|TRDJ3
TGTGCAGCAAGCGTGAGTGGGGGGAGCTCCTGGGACACCCGACAGATGTTTTTC
CAASVSGGSSWDTRQMFF
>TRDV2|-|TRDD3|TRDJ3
TGTGCCTGTGACTCGCTACTGGGGGATACGAGCTCCTGGGACACCCGACAGATGTTTTTC
CACDSLLGDTSSWDTRQMFF
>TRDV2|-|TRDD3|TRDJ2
TGTGCCTGTGACATACTGGGGGATACAAAGACAGCACAACTCTTCTTT
CACDILGDTKTAQLFF
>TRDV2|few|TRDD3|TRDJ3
TGTGCCTGTGACACCGTACTGGGGGATAAAAGCTCCTGGGACACCCGACAGATGTTTTTC
CACDTVLGDKSSWDTRQMFF
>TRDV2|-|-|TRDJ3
TGTGCCTGTGACACCGTGGGGAACGACCCCTGGGACACCCGACAGATGTTTTTC
CACDTVGNDPWDTRQMFF
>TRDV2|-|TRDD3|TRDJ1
TGTGCCTGTGATCCCGTACTGGGGGATACGCGTACCGATAAACTCATCTTT
CACDPVLGDTRTDKLIF
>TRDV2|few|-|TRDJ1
TGTGCCTGTGACACCGTAGGGTACACCGATAAACTCATCTTT
CACDTVGYTDKLIF
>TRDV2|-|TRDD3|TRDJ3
TGTGCCTGTGACGGGATACGGGGTTCCTGGGACACCCGACAGATGTTTTTC
CACDGIRGSWDTRQMFF
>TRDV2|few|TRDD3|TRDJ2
TGTGCCTGTGACTCCCTTACTGGGGGAGCTTTGACAGCACAACTCTTCTTC
CACDSLTGGALTAQLFF